The 22 T cell receptor beta chains given below trace back to one sample, sequenced in a study of OX40 agonist ivuxolimab in advanced cancers. The method was immunoSEQ multiplex PCR; TCRdb's version includes in-frame clones alone and lacks a portion of them. The sample has roughly 70,000 clones; around 85% are singletons. The sample here was CD4+ or CD8+ T cells sorted from blood, taken in a trial of the OX40 agonist ivuxolimab. The origin of the receptors is an adult with an advanced solid tumor such as melanoma, head and neck, liver or kidney cancer.

This clone was picked up one time. The chain links TRBV7-2 to TRBJ2-7; 7 bases match TRBD2. The junction had 11 bases not matched to a gene; V was cut back by 1 base and J by 5 bases. This CDR3 contains 16 residues. Germline assignment: CDR1 SGHTA and CDR2 FQGNSA. CDR3: CASSLGFGGGNHEQYF. The CDR3 DNA sequence: TGTGCCAGCAGCTTAGGGTTCGGGGGAGGGAATCACGAGCAGTACTTC.

The genes are TRBV19 and TRBJ2-7; the D gene is possibly TRBD1 (6 bases). The CDR3 has 14 residues. The V and J ends lost 5 bases and 2 bases respectively, with 13 bases between them. Germline CDR1 reads LNHDA; CDR2 reads SQIVND (reference sequence). The DNA of the CDR3 is TGTGCCAGTAGTCCGCGACAGGTTACCTACGAGCAGTACTTC. This codes for CASSPRQVTYEQYF.

This clone turned up a few times. The gene calls are TRBV20-1 and TRBJ2-1, with D unclear. Germline V gene sequence: CDR1 DFQATT, CDR2 SNEGSKA (reference sequence). The CDR3 length is 11 residues. Trimming shortened V by 3 bases and J by 7 bases, and 7 bases separated the two germline ends. CDR3 in DNA: TGCAGTGCTAGCTCCGGGAATGAGCAGTTCTTC. It is translated as CSASSGNEQFF.

This clone was found a few times. The chain has TRBV18 and TRBJ2-1, with TRBD2 identical over 8 bases. The trim removed 6 bases at V and 5 bases at J, leaving 6 bases unmatched. Per germline, CDR1 KGHSH and CDR2 LQKENI. The CDR3 runs to 14 residues. The CDR3 is CASSPGLDNNEQFF. The CDR3 DNA follows: TGTGCCAGCTCGCCGGGACTAGATAACAATGAGCAGTTCTTC.

This chain uses TRBV28 with TRBJ2-1; 11 positions agree with TRBD2. V dropped 6 bases and J dropped 6; count of bases not matched to a gene: 7. Germline CDR1 MDHEN, CDR2 SYDVKM. The length of the CDR3 is 15 residues. As DNA, the CDR3 is TGTGCCAGCAGCAATAGCGGGAGGGCGGGCAATGAGCAGTTCTTC. Translating it yields CASSNSGRAGNEQFF.

This chain links TRBV4-3 with TRBJ2-1; 12 bases line up with TRBD2. The CDR3 covers 17 residues. Germline V gene sequence: CDR1 LGHNA, CDR2 YSLEER. V gave up 2 bases and J gave up 2 bases; unmatched junction bases: 4. The DNA for the CDR3 is TGCGCCAGCAGCCAATCACTAGCGGGGGGTCCCTACAATGAGCAGTTCTTC. The encoded protein is CASSQSLAGGPYNEQFF.

The chain recombines TRBV6-5 with TRBJ1-5; D remains ambiguous. Germline V gene data show CDR1 as MNHEY and CDR2 as SVGAGI. Trimming removed 0 bases at V and 5 bases at J, with 14 bases between. The CDR3 runs to 16 residues. The CDR3 sequence: CASSYSGRRYDQPQHF. Written as DNA, the CDR3 is TGTGCCAGCAGTTACTCAGGACGCAGGTATGATCAGCCCCAGCATTTT.

The sample holds a few counts of this clone. The rearrangement links TRBV5-8 to TRBJ2-4; 10 nucleotides line up with TRBD2. The trim removed 0 bases at V and 0 bases at J, leaving 0 bases unmatched. The germline V gene encodes CDR1 SGHTS and CDR2 YDEGEE. The length of the CDR3 is 16 residues. This CDR3 is CASSLERGGAKNIQYF. DNA for the CDR3: TGTGCCAGCAGCTTGGAGCGGGGGGGAGCCAAAAACATTCAGTACTTC. Looking up the rest from reference TRBV5-8 and TRBJ2-4 gives the full variable domain: EAGVTQSPTHLIKTRGQQATLRCSPISGHTSVYWYQQALGLGLQFLLWYDEGEERNRGNFPPRFSGRQFPNYSSELNVNALELEDSALYLCASSLERGGAKNIQYFGAGTRLSVL.

This chain joins TRBV7-3 and TRBJ2-5; 7 bases are a match to TRBD1. The V gene's germline CDR1 is SGHTA and CDR2 FQGTGA. The CDR3 totals 12 residues. V dropped 5 bases and J dropped 5; count of bases not matched to a gene: 2. The CDR3 here is CASSRGRETQYF. Here the CDR3 DNA reads TGTGCCAGCAGCAGGGGGCGGGAGACCCAGTACTTC.

The chain is built from TRBV21-1 and TRBJ1-1; the DNA was not compared with TRBD1, the D call given in the table. TRBV21-1 represents a pseudogene. The CDR3 spans 12 residues. CDR3 amino acids: CASRHMNTEAFF. CDR3 DNA: TGTGCCAGCAGACACATGAACACTGAAGCTTTCTTT.

This chain joins TRBV6-1 and TRBJ2-1; 11 nucleotides align to TRBD2. Unmatched junction bases numbered 2, after V lost 7 bases and J lost 0 bases. This CDR3 is built from 15 residues. Per germline, CDR1 MNHNS and CDR2 SASEGT. CDR3 sequence (DNA): TGTGCCAGCACCCTAGCGGGGGGCTCCTACAATGAGCAGTTCTTC. Its translation is CASTLAGGSYNEQFF.

This clone was recorded a few times. The V call is TRBV4-2, the J call TRBJ2-5; 7 bases fit TRBD2. With V trimmed by 4 bases and J by 5 bases, 7 bases remained unmatched. Germline loops: CDR1 LGHNA, CDR2 YNFKEQ. This CDR3 region has 14 residues. The CDR3 sequence: CASSPLSGEETQYF. The CDR3 DNA reads as TGTGCCAGCAGCCCTCTGAGCGGGGAGGAGACCCAGTACTTC.

The chain recombines TRBV11-2 with TRBJ1-1; perhaps TRBD1 as D (5 bases). The germline V and J ends were trimmed by 6 bases and 1 base, with 18 bases remaining between them. This CDR3 region has 16 residues. The germline V gene encodes CDR1 SGHAT and CDR2 FQNNGV. The CDR3 nucleotides read TGTGCCAGCAGTTTGGGGCTTCGGGCCCAGAACACTGAAGCTTTCTTT. Its translation: CASSLGLRAQNTEAFF.

This rearrangement joins TRBV15 to TRBJ2-2, with D possibly being TRBD2 (5 bases). Trimming cost V 6 bases and J 2 bases, with 16 bases left between them. Looked up from germline, CDR1 is LNHNV and CDR2 is YYDKDF (reference sequence). CDR3 length equals 16 residues. CDR3 loop: CATRNQRRVNTGELFF. The DNA for the CDR3 is TGTGCCACCAGGAATCAGCGGCGGGTCAACACCGGGGAGCTGTTTTTT.

The chain has TRBV5-1 and TRBJ2-2; the match to TRBD2 covers 9 bases. The CDR3 loop spans 16 amino acids. Germline CDR1 is SGHRS and CDR2 is YFSETQ. V lost 4 bases, J lost 4 bases, and 8 bases stayed unmatched. The DNA for the CDR3 is TGCGCCAGCAGCCCTCAGACTAGCGGAGGCACCGGGGAGCTGTTTTTT. Translated, it gives CASSPQTSGGTGELFF.

V usage is TRBV12-5 and J usage is TRBJ1-1, with D uncertain. The V end lost 1 base, the J end lost 1 base, and 4 bases lay between the germline ends. The CDR3 totals 13 residues. Looked up from germline, CDR1 is LGHNT and CDR2 is FRNRAP. Here the CDR3 DNA reads TGTGCTAGTGGTTTGGCCAAGAACACTGAAGCTTTCTTT. As protein: CASGLAKNTEAFF.

In regard to this clone: Other DNA sequences in this specimen translate into the identical CDR3. The chain employs TRBV5-1 and TRBJ2-5, with D maybe TRBD2 (6 bases). In germline, CDR1 is SGHRS, CDR2 YFSETQ. There are 13 residues in the CDR3. V gave up 6 bases and J gave up 4 bases, with 13 bases separating them. The CDR3 loop reads CASTRDPAETQYF. CDR3 nucleotides: TGCGCCAGCACGCGGGATCCAGCAGAGACCCAGTACTTC.

This clone is a singleton in its sample. At the DNA level, this CDR3 is encoded by other sequences in the same sample as well. J is TRBJ1-3 and V is TRBV9, with 7 nucleotides matching TRBD1. Trimming removed 4 bases from V and 4 bases from J; junction bases left unmatched: 5. The length of the CDR3 is 14 residues. Germline V gives CDR1 SGDLS, CDR2 YYNGEE. CDR3 nucleotides: TGTGCCAGCAGCTATGACAGGGCGGGAAACACCATATATTTT. Translation gives CASSYDRAGNTIYF.

The chain couples TRBV15 to TRBJ2-7; 13 nucleotides match TRBD2. CDR1 is LNHNV, CDR2 YYDKDF, per germline (reference sequence). V shed 0 bases and J 4 bases; nucleotides not matched to a gene: 6. The CDR3 extends over 17 amino acids. The CDR3 loop reads CATSRDTSGGARYEQYF. In nucleotides, the CDR3 is TGTGCCACCAGCAGAGATACTAGCGGGGGGGCTCGGTACGAGCAGTACTTC.

V and J are TRBV7-2 and TRBJ2-3, with 12 positions matching TRBD2. Germline assignment: CDR1 SGHTA and CDR2 FQGNSA. The CDR3 has 15 residues. V shed 2 bases and J 5 bases; nucleotides not matched to a gene: 2. CDR3 sequence: CASSLQGLAGDTQYF. For the CDR3, the DNA is TGTGCCAGCAGCTTACAGGGACTAGCGGGAGATACGCAGTATTTT.

This chain joins TRBV28 and TRBJ1-2, with TRBD1 matching over 8 bases. J gave up 4 bases and V 7 bases, and 11 bases lay outside the gene matches. Germline values: CDR1 MDHEN, CDR2 SYDVKM. The CDR3 loop spans 15 amino acids. The CDR3 sequence is CASKTAGTGFYGYTF. Here the CDR3 DNA reads TGTGCCAGCAAGACCGCCGGGACAGGATTCTATGGCTACACCTTC.

The chain couples TRBV11-3 to TRBJ2-1; TRBD1 matches 7 bases. V lost 4 bases to trimming and J lost 5 bases; unmatched junction nucleotides: 8. Germline V gene data show CDR1 as SGHNT and CDR2 as YENEEA. The CDR3 runs 15 residues. The CDR3, as DNA: TGTGCCAGCAGCTCCGTGGCAGGGGGTCACAATGAGCAGTTCTTC. Protein sequence: CASSSVAGGHNEQFF.